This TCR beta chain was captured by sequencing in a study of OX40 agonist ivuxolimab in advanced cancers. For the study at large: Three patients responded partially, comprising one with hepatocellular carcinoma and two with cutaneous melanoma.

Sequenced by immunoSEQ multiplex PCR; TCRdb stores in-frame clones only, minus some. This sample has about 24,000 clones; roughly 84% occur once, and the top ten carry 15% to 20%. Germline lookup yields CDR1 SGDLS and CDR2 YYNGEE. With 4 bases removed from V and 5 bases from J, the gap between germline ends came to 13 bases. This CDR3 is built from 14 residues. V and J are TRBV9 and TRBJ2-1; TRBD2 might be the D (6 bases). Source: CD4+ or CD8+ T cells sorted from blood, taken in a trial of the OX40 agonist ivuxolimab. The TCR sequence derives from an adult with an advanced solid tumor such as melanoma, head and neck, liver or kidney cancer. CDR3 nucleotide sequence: TGTGCCAGCAGCCCCGGGAGAGGGAACAATGAGCAGTTCTTC. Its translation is CASSPGRGNNEQFF.